Presented here are 2 T cell receptor beta chains from one specimen sequenced in a study of shared clonotypes between healthy human individuals. Measured with immunoSEQ multiplex PCR; TCRdb has only the in-frame clones, and not every one. Among 2 million to 2.5 million clones listed, just over 90% were seen once. Sequenced input: naive CD4+ T cells from PBMCs. Subset: CD45RA+ positively selected. These receptors all stem from a man aged 18-30 years in good health. Some clones in this sample may be carry-over from other donors' samples.

The rearrangement uses TRBV29-1 and TRBJ2-7; TRBD2 is a possible D gene (5 bases). This CDR3 has 14 residues. From germline, CDR1 is SQVTM and CDR2 ANQGSEA. V was cut by 4 bases and J by 2 bases, with 15 bases left in between. Here the CDR3 reads CSVAESRVPYEQYF. CDR3 sequence (DNA): TGCAGCGTTGCGGAGTCGCGGGTCCCCTACGAGCAGTACTTC.

The chain links TRBV19 to TRBJ2-4; TRBD1 matches at 11 bases. The CDR3 consists of 18 residues. Germline V CDR1 and CDR2: LNHDA, SQIVND (reference sequence). After removal of 3 bases from V and 1 base from J, the junction contained 8 bases not matched to a gene. The CDR3 nucleotides are TGTGCCAGTAGTATTCGTTTAGGACAGGGGGCCGCCAAAAACATTCAGTACTTC. The encoded protein is CASSIRLGQGAAKNIQYF.